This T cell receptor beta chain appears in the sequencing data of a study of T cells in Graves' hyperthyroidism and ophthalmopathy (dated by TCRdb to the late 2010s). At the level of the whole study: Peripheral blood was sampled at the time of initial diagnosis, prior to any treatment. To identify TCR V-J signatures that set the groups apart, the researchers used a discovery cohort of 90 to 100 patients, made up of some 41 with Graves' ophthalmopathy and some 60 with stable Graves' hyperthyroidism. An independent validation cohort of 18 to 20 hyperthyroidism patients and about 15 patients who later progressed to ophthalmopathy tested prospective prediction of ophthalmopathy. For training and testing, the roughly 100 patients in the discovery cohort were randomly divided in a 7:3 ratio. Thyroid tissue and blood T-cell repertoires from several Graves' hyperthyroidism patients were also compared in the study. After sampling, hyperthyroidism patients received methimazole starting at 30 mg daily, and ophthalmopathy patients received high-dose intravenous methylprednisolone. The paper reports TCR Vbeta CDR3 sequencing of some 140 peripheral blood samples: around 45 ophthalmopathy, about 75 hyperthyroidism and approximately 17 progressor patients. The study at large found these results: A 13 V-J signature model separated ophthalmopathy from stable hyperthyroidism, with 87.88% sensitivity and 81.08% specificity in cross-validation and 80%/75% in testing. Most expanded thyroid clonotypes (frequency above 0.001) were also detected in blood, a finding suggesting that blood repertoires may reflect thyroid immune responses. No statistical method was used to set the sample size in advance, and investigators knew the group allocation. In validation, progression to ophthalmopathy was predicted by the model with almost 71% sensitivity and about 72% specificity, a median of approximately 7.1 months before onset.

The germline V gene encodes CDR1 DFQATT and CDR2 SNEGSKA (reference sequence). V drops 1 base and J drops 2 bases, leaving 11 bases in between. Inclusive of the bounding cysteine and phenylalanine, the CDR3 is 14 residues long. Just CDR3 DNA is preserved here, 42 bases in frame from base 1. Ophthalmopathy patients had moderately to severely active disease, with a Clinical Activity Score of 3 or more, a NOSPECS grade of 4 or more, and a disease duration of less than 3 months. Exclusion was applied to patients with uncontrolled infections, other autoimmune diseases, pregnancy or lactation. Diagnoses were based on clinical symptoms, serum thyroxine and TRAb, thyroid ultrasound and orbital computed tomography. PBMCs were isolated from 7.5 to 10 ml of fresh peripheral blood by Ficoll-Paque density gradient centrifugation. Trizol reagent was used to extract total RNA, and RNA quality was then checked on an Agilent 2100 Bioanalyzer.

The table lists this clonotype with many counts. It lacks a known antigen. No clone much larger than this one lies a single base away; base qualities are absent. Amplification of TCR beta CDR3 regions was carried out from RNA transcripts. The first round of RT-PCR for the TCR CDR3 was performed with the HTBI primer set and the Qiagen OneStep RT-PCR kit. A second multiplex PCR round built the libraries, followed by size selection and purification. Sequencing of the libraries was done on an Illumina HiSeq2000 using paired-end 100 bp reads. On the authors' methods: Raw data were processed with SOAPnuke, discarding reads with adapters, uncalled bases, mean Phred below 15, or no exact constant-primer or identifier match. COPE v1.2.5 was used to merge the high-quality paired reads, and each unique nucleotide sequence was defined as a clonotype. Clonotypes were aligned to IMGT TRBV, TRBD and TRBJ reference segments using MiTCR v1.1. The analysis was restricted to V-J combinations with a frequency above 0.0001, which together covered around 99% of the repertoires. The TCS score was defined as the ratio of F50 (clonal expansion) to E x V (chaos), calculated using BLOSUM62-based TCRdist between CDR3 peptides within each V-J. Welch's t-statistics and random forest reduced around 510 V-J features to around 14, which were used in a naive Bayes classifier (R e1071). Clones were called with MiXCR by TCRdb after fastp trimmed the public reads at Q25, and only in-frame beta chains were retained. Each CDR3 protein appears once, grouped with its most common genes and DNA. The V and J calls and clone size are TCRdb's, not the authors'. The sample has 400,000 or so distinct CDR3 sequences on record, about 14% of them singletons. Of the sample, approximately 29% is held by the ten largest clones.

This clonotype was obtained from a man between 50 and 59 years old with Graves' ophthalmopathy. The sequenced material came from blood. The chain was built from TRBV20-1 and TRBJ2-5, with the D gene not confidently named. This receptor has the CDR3 CSARGGRTQETQYF. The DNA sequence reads TGCAGTGCTAGAGGCGGCAGGACGCAAGAGACCCAGTACTTC.